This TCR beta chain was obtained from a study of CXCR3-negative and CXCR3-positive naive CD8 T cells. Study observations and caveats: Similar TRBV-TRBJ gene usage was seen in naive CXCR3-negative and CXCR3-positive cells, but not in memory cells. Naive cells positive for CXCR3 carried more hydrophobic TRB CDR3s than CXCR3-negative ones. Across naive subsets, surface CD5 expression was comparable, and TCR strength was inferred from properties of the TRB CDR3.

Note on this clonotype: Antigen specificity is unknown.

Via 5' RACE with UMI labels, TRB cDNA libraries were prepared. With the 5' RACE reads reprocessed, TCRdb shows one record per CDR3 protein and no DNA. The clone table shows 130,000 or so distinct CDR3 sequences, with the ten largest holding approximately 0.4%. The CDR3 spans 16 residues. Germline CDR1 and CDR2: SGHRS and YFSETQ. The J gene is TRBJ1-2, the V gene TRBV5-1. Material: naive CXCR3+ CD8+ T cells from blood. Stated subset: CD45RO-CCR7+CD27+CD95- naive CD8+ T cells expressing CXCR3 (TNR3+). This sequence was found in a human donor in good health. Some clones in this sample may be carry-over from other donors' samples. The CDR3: CASSLDRAIDNYGYTF.